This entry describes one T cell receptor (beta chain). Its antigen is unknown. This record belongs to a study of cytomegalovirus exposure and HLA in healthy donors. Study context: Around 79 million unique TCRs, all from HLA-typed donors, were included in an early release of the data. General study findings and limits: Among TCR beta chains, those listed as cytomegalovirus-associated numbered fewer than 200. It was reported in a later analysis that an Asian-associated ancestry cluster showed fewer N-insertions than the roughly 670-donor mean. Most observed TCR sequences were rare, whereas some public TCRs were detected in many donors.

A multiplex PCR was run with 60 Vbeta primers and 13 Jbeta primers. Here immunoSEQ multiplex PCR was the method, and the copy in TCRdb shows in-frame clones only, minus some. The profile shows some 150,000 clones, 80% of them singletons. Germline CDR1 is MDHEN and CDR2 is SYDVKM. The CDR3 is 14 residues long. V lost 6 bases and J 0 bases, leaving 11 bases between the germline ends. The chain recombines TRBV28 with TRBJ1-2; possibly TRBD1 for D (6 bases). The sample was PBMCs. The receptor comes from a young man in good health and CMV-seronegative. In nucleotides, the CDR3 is TGTGCCAGCAGCAGCGGACAGTCTAACTATGGCTACACCTTC. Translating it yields CASSSGQSNYGYTF.